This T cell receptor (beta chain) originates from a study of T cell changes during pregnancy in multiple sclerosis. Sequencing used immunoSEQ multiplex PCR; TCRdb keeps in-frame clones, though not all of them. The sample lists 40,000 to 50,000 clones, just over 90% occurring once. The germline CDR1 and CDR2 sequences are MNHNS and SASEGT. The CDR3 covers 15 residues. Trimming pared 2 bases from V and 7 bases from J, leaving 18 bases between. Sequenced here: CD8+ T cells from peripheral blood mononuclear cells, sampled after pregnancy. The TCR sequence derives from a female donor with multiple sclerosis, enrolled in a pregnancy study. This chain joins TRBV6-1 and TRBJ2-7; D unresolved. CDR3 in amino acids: CASSEPWSSIREQYF. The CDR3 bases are TGTGCCAGCAGTGAACCTTGGTCCTCCATCCGGGAGCAGTACTTC.